This note documents a single T cell receptor beta chain sequence. Its specificity is unknown. These data come from a study of shared clonotypes between healthy human individuals. Study-level findings and limits: A reduction in generation probabilities was seen for non-shared clonotypes relative to those shared by all four donors. Sharing across four donors was highest in naive CD4 (roughly 5%) and lowest in memory CD8 (around 0.4%).

In the sorted-subset replicate PCRs, around 220 ng DNA, roughly 30,000 T cell genomes, was used. Profiling relied on immunoSEQ multiplex PCR, and the TCRdb table lists in-frame clones only, not all of them. The sample holds roughly 1.4 million clones; approximately 98.5% are singletons and the top ten take around 0.33%. CDR3 size: 13 residues. Germline lookup yields CDR1 MNHEY and CDR2 SVGAGI. Trimming took off 2 bases at V and 5 bases at J, with 10 bases between the two ends. The receptor comes from a man younger than 45 in good health. The material sequenced was naive CD4+ T cells sorted from blood. Subset here: CD45RA+ positively selected. J is TRBJ2-7 and V is TRBV6-5; D unresolved. The CDR3 protein is CASSYDSLHEQYF. The CDR3 DNA sequence: TGTGCCAGCAGTTACGACTCTCTCCACGAGCAGTACTTC.